This T cell receptor beta chain was observed in a study of beta chain features in type 1 diabetes. Expressed TCRB transcripts were sequenced because the entire RNA isolate underwent reverse transcription. Only in-frame clones appear in the TCRdb table, and some are missing; sequencing was by immunoSEQ multiplex PCR. The table includes around 250,000 clones, about 13% detected once. The study's findings and limits: cDNA-based reads could over-represent cells with high TCR expression. Patients with Type 1 diabetes showed moderately but significantly shorter TCRB CDR3s in all four CD4+ subsets.

Post-sort purity exceeded 95% for all sorted populations. The V gene lost 5 bases and the J gene lost 1 base, with 12 bases spanning the gap. The V gene's germline CDR1 is MDHEN and CDR2 SYDVKM. The CDR3 contains 14 residues. With regard to this clone: No antigen is known for it.

The specimen was naive CD4+ T cells from blood. The origin of this receptor is a man aged 30-40 years with type 1 diabetes. V and J are TRBV28 and TRBJ2-7; no clear D. DNA of the CDR3: TGTGCCAGCAGTCCATGGCACGGGTCCTACGAGCAGTACTTC. Residues: CASSPWHGSYEQYF.